Sequencing of this T cell receptor (beta chain) was carried out in a study of T-cell reconstitution after alpha-beta-depleted transplantation in children. Germline CDR1 and CDR2: SGHTA and FQGTGA. V lost 8 bases and J 2 bases, leaving 11 bases between the germline ends. This CDR3 region has 13 residues. Unique molecular identifiers were incorporated during preparation of the TCRbeta library. TCRdb re-derived calls from the PCR reads in MiXCR, one entry per CDR3 protein. The sample holds some 590,000 distinct CDR3 sequences, about 10% seen once. This clonotype occurred many times. The V gene is TRBV7-3, the J gene TRBJ2-3, with D perhaps given as TRBD1 or TRBD2 (5 bases each). The clonotype comes from a human donor who donated a stem cell graft to a child with acute myeloid leukemia. The sample here was PBMCs from the stem cell graft donor, taken from the stem cell graft. This CDR3 is CASSSGTTDTQYF. CDR3 nucleotide sequence: TGTGCCAGCTCATCAGGGACCACAGATACGCAGTATTTT. Looking up the rest from reference TRBV7-3 and TRBJ2-3 gives the full variable domain: GAGVSQTPSNKVTEKGKYVELRCDPISGHTALYWYRQSLGQGPEFLIYFQGTGAADDSGLPNDRFFAVRPEGSVSTLKIQRTERGDSAVYLCASSSGTTDTQYFGPGTRLTVL.